This entry concerns a single TCR beta chain. The target antigen is unknown. This PCR relied on a set of 60 Vbeta primers and 13 Jbeta primers. Using immunoSEQ multiplex PCR, the repertoire was profiled, and TCRdb retains in-frame clones only, with some absent. The table has around 180,000 clones, about four fifths seen once. The sample comes from a study of cytomegalovirus exposure and HLA in healthy donors. Study in general: Roughly 180 million T cells yielded some 120 million unique TCR beta sequences in earlier analysis. Points from the study as a whole: For TCR beta chains, V- and J-gene trimming was later linked to a missense DCLRE1C variant. Reports indicate that TCR beta sequences accurately predicted the HLA-A and HLA-B alleles of most subjects. Differences between HLA loci emerged in a later analysis of TCR association rates, with DRB1 most and HLA-C fewest.

The J segment lost 5 bases and the V segment lost 3 bases, leaving 6 bases of the junction unmatched. Germline CDR1 reads SGHRS; CDR2 reads YFSETQ. CDR3 length equals 14 residues. Input material: PBMCs. The rearrangement joins TRBV5-1 to TRBJ2-7; 9 positions agree with TRBD1. The TCR originated in a male donor in good health and CMV-seronegative. The CDR3 coding sequence is TGCGCCAGCAGCTGGGGGACAGGGAGCCACGAGCAGTACTTC. Protein sequence: CASSWGTGSHEQYF.